The rows below give T cell receptor beta chains drawn from one sample of a study of T cell responses to AZD1222 COVID-19 vaccine. The method was immunoSEQ multiplex PCR; TCRdb's version includes in-frame clones alone and lacks a portion of them. The sample lists around 200,000 clones; approximately 92% were seen once. Sample: peripheral blood, taken 28 days after the second dose of the MenACWY control vaccine. The receptors shown here come from an adult who received the MenACWY meningococcal vaccine as a control. Both conserved end residues are part of each CDR3. A D gene is named only where the DNA matches it firmly.

NA,TRBJ2-1,TRBV30,CAWVRRSGAYDEQFF,TGTGCCTGGGTGAGGCGATCGGGGGCTTACGATGAGCAGTTCTTC
NA,TRBJ1-1,TRBV14,CASSRGQSRGFEAFF,TGTGCCAGCAGCCGAGGACAGTCCCGAGGCTTTGAAGCTTTCTTT
NA,TRBJ2-7,TRBV7-6,CASSLVRYNEQYF,TGTGCCAGCAGCTTAGTCAGGTACAACGAGCAGTACTTC
NA,TRBJ1-1,TRBV7-2,CASSQATGMNTEAFF,TGTGCCAGCAGCCAGGCCACAGGGATGAACACTGAAGCTTTCTTT
TRBD1,TRBJ1-3,TRBV9,CASSANQGAGGNTIYF,TGTGCCAGCAGTGCTAATCAGGGGGCAGGTGGAAACACCATATATTTT
TRBD1,TRBJ2-7,TRBV6-5,CASRNGQGSTYEQYF,TGTGCCAGCAGGAACGGACAGGGGTCCACCTACGAGCAGTACTTC
TRBD2,TRBJ2-2,TRBV7-2,CASSLASGANTGELFF,TGTGCCAGCAGCTTGGCTAGCGGGGCGAACACCGGGGAGCTGTTTTTT
NA,TRBJ1-5,TRBV28,CASSPGVKPQHF,TGTGCCAGCAGCCCAGGAGTTAAGCCCCAGCATTTT
NA,TRBJ2-1,TRBV6-2/TRBV6-3,CASTPIQQPNEQFF,TGTGCCAGCACCCCAATCCAGCAACCCAATGAGCAGTTCTTC
NA,TRBJ1-2,TRBV6-2/TRBV6-3,CASSSQGRGYGYTF,TGTGCCAGCAGTTCTCAGGGGCGCGGCTATGGCTACACCTTC
NA,TRBJ2-7,TRBV12-5,CASGLDSSYEQYF,TGTGCTAGTGGCCTAGACAGCTCCTACGAGCAGTACTTC